This note documents a single T cell receptor beta chain sequence. Its matching antigen is unknown. Sequenced by immunoSEQ multiplex PCR; TCRdb stores in-frame clones only, minus some. The sample has approximately 740,000 clones, about 74% seen once; the top ten hold 1.5% to 2%. Germline-derived CDR1 and CDR2 are SNHLY and FYNNEI. The trim removed 9 bases at V and 4 bases at J, leaving 4 bases unmatched. The CDR3 is 12 amino acids. The data derive from a study of shared clonotypes between healthy human individuals. Study-wide results and caveats: Unshared clonotypes carried lower generation probabilities than those common to all four donors.

The sequenced material came from memory CD4+ T cells sorted from blood. The subset: CD45RA-negative fraction. This chain links TRBV2 with TRBJ1-2; 8 nucleotides align to TRBD1. This receptor was taken from a young woman in good health. The CDR3 sequence is CARGDRLYGYTF. The CDR3 DNA sequence: TGTGCCAGGGGGGACAGGCTCTATGGCTACACCTTC.